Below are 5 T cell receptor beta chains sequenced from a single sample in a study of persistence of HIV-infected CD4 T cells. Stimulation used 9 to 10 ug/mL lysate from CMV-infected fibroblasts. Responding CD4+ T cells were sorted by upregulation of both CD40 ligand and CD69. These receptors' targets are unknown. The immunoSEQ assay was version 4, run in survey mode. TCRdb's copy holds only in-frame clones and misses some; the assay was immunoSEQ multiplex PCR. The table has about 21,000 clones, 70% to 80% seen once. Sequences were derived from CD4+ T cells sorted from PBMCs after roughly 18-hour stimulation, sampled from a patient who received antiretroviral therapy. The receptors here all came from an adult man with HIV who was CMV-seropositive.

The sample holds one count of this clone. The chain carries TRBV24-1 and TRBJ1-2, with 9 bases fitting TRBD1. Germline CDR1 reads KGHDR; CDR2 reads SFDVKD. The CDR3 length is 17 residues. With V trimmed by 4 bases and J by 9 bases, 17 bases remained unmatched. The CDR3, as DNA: TGTGCCACCAGTGACCGGGCCACAGGGGGCAGAGTGGTGAGCTACACCTTC. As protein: CATSDRATGGRVVSYTF.

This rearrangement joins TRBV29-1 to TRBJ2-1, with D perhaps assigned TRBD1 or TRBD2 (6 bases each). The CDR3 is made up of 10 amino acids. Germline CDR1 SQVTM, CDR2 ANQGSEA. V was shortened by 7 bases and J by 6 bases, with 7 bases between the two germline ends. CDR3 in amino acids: CSGGANEQFF. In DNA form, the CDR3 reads TGCAGCGGGGGGGCCAATGAGCAGTTCTTC.

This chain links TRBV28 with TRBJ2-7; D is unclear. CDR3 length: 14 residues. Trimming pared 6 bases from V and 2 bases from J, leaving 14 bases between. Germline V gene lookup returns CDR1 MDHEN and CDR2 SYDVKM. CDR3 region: CASSLGSSPYEQYF. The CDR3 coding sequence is TGTGCCAGCAGCCTAGGGTCGTCCCCCTACGAGCAGTACTTC.

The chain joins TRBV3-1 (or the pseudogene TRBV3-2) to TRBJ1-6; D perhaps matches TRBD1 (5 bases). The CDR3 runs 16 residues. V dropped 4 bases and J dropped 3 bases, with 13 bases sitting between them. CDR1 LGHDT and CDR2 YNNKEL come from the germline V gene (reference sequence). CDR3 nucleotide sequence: TGTGCCAGCAGCCGGGGACGGACGAACTATAATTCACCCCTCCACTTT. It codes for CASSRGRTNYNSPLHF.

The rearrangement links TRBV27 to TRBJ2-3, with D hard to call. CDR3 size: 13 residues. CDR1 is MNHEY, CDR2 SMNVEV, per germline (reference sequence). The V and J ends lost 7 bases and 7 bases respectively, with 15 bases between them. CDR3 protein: CASTETPGYTQYF. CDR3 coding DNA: TGTGCCAGCACTGAGACTCCTGGCTATACGCAGTATTTT.